Following are 2 T cell receptor beta chains from one sample sequenced in a study of blood T cell repertoires in COVID-19. Clones were sequenced by immunoSEQ multiplex PCR, and TCRdb holds only the in-frame ones, with some missing. The profile covers more than 200,000 clones, with roughly 80% appearing a single time and roughly 10% taken by the ten largest. The sequencing sample was made of peripheral blood. The source of these receptors is a man older than 75 with acute or convalescent COVID-19.

The chain employs TRBV20-1 and TRBJ2-1, with 9 bases that match TRBD2. Germline V gene data show CDR1 as DFQATT and CDR2 as SNEGSKA (reference sequence). CDR3 length: 15 residues. The trim removed 3 bases at V and 3 bases at J, leaving 6 bases unmatched. The CDR3 protein is CSASPTSGHYNEQFF. For the CDR3, the DNA is TGCAGTGCTAGTCCGACTAGCGGCCACTACAATGAGCAGTTCTTC.

The rearrangement uses TRBV24-1 and TRBJ2-7, with unresolved D. Germline values: CDR1 KGHDR, CDR2 SFDVKD. V dropped 4 bases and J dropped 0 bases, with 9 bases sitting between them. CDR3 length: 14 residues. Here the CDR3 DNA reads TGTGCCACCAGTGACCCTGGTAGCTCCTACGAGCAGTACTTC. Its protein is CATSDPGSSYEQYF.